This TCR beta chain was identified during a study of cytotoxic CD8 clonotypes in ibrutinib-treated CLL. Across the whole study: Response sampling came at median 12 months of treatment, ranging roughly 6 to 36 months.

The table lists this clone with a few counts. Its antigen is not known. Other DNA sequences of this sample code for an identical CDR3. V dropped 5 bases and J dropped 4; count of bases not matched to a gene: 4. Germline-derived CDR1 and CDR2 are SEHNR and FQNEAQ (reference sequence). The CDR3 runs to 13 residues. Points from the study as a whole: Sampling time points were not equivalent between sustained-remission and progressing patients.

This table comes from immunoSEQ multiplex PCR, and its TCRdb copy is limited to in-frame clones, with some not included. The repertoire includes over 200,000 clones, approximately 75% of them detected once, and about an eighth sits in the top ten. Specimen: PBMCs, collected after 12 months of ibrutinib treatment. The receptor's source is a human donor with chronic lymphocytic leukemia. The rearrangement links TRBV7-9 to TRBJ1-2; 7 bases map to TRBD1. CDR3 amino acids: CASSLGTVYGYTF. The CDR3 DNA follows: TGTGCCAGCAGCCTGGGGACAGTCTATGGCTACACCTTC. The full variable domain, rest sourced from reference TRBV7-9 and TRBJ1-2, is DTGVSQNPRHKITKRGQNVTFRCDPISEHNRLYWYRQTLGQGPEFLTYFQNEAQLEKSRLLSDRFSAERPKGSFSTLEIQRTEQGDSAMYLCASSLGTVYGYTFGSGTRLTVV.